A selection of T cell receptor beta chains follows, all from one sample in a study of cytomegalovirus exposure and HLA in healthy donors. The assay was immunoSEQ multiplex PCR, and TCRdb's table has in-frame clones only and misses some. Of 50,000 to 80,000 clones in the sample, around 74% were seen once. Sequencing was performed on PBMCs. The receptors originated from a male donor in good health and CMV-seropositive. Each CDR3 is given with its conserved first and last residue.

v_gene	j_gene	CDR3aa
TRBV19	TRBJ1-5	CASSPYRGGNQPQHF
TRBV4-3	TRBJ2-7	CASSQGRGGWYEQYF
TRBV6-1	TRBJ2-7	CASTPRGPAYEQYF
TRBV9	.	CASSPGLDQTQYF
TRBV4-1	TRBJ2-3	CASSPLEGRGQYF
TRBV30	TRBJ1-3	CAWSSPGGGNGNTIYF
TRBV7-9	TRBJ1-5	CASSPSGLISQPQHF
TRBV10-3	TRBJ2-5	CAISERGAQETQYF
TRBV18	TRBJ2-1	CASSPGTSAAYNEQFF
TRBV5-1	TRBJ2-7	CASSLVGDEQYF
TRBV6-6	TRBJ1-2	CASSYSRSGEGGYTF
TRBV9	TRBJ2-1	CASSPGGGGSYNEQFF
TRBV7-8	TRBJ2-1	CASSSIFGGAHNEQFF
TRBV5-6	TRBJ1-6	CASSLDRQSPLHF
TRBV6-1	TRBJ1-3	CASSVEPSSGNTIYF
TRBV27	TRBJ2-2	CASSTRGMTRTGELFF
TRBV7-9	TRBJ2-1	CASSPGFGSYNEQFF
TRBV6-8	TRBJ2-3	CASSYWGRTQYF
TRBV15	TRBJ1-1	CATCFGSNTEAFF
TRBV4-3	TRBJ2-1	CASSRGISYNEQFF
TRBV19	TRBJ2-5	CASSIGGGAQTQYF